The source of this T cell receptor beta chain is a study of CD4 T cells in relation to SARS-CoV-2 and coronaviruses. Sequencing used immunoSEQ multiplex PCR; TCRdb keeps in-frame clones, though not all of them. The data contain approximately 20,000 clones, roughly 70% of them singletons. Comment on this clone: What it binds is unknown.

This CDR3 has 13 residues. Germline CDR1 reads MNHEY; CDR2 reads SVGAGI. The V segment lost 6 bases and the J segment 3 bases; nucleotides outside the gene matches: 4. CD4+ T cells from unexposed donors were obtained before the COVID-19 pandemic (2011-2018). CD4+ T cells were isolated from the cells after 10 days of culture. J is TRBJ2-5 and V is TRBV6-5; 7 nucleotides agree with TRBD1. The sequence came from a human donor in good health. What was sequenced was CD4+ T cells from PBMCs, cultured in vitro. CDR3 residues: CASSRGQKETQYF. The CDR3, as DNA: TGTGCCAGCAGCCGGGGACAGAAAGAGACCCAGTACTTC.